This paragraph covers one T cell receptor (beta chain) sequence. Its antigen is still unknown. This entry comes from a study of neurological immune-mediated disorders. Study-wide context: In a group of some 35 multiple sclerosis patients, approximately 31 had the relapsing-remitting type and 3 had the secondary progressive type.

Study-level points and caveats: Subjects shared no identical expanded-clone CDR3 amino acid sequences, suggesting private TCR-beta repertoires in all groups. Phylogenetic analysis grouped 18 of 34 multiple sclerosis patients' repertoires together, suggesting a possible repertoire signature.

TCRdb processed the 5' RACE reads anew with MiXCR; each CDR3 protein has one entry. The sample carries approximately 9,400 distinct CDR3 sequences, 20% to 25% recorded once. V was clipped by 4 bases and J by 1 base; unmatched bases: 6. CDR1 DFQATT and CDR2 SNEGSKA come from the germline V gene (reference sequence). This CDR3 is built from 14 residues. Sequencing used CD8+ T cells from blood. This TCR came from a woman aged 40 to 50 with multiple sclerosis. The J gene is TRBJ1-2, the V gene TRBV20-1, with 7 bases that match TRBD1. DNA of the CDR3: TGCAGTGCTATCCCGGGACAGATTAACTATGGCTACACCTTC. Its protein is CSAIPGQINYGYTF.